These T cell receptor beta chains were read from a single sample in a study of neurological immune-mediated disorders. TCRdb re-called the 5' RACE reads through MiXCR, storing one row per CDR3 protein. The table has about 60,000 distinct CDR3 sequences, around 10% seen once; the top ten hold less than 8%. Sequencing was done on a sample of PBMCs. The receptors shown here come from a male donor with HTLV-1-associated myelopathy (HAM/TSP). Both conserved end residues are part of each CDR3. The D gene is left open where the match is weak.

j_gene: TRBJ2-1
d_gene: -
v_gene: TRBV5-1
CDR3aa: CASSLGRGGAGSSYNEQFF

j_gene: TRBJ2-3
d_gene: TRBD2
v_gene: TRBV7-2
CDR3aa: CASSLAGRTDTQYF

j_gene: TRBJ2-3
d_gene: TRBD2
v_gene: TRBV28
CDR3aa: CATWTSGGTDTQYF

j_gene: TRBJ2-6
d_gene: -
v_gene: TRBV5-5
CDR3aa: CASSLRGGAGANVLTF

j_gene: TRBJ1-6
d_gene: -
v_gene: TRBV6-6
CDR3aa: CASSYSRANSPLHF

j_gene: TRBJ1-4
d_gene: -
v_gene: TRBV20-1
CDR3aa: CSARSGVEKLFF

j_gene: TRBJ1-4
d_gene: TRBD1
v_gene: TRBV18
CDR3aa: CASSPTGRTGEKLFF

j_gene: TRBJ2-3
d_gene: TRBD1
v_gene: TRBV12-3/TRBV12-4
CDR3aa: CASSLQGANTQYF

j_gene: TRBJ1-5
d_gene: TRBD1
v_gene: TRBV20-1
CDR3aa: CSARGQGVGQPQHF

j_gene: TRBJ1-6
d_gene: -
v_gene: TRBV21-1
CDR3aa: CASASDAQNSPLHF

j_gene: TRBJ2-3
d_gene: TRBD2
v_gene: TRBV5-6
CDR3aa: CASSSSGGVDTQYF

j_gene: TRBJ1-3
d_gene: -
v_gene: TRBV4-3
CDR3aa: CASSQDLVGNSGNTIYF

j_gene: TRBJ1-1
d_gene: TRBD1
v_gene: TRBV5-1
CDR3aa: CTSSLRTGNTEAFF

j_gene: TRBJ2-7
d_gene: -
v_gene: TRBV27
CDR3aa: CASSTGRISYEQYF

j_gene: TRBJ2-4
d_gene: -
v_gene: TRBV7-2
CDR3aa: CASSLTGFGSKNIQYF

j_gene: TRBJ2-4
d_gene: -
v_gene: TRBV29-1
CDR3aa: CSVEEVNKNIQYF

j_gene: TRBJ2-1
d_gene: TRBD2
v_gene: TRBV20-1
CDR3aa: CSARRTGKLAGGFYNEQFF

j_gene: TRBJ2-1
d_gene: -
v_gene: TRBV5-1
CDR3aa: CASSLFGQNEQFF

j_gene: TRBJ1-6
d_gene: -
v_gene: TRBV3-1
CDR3aa: CASRGDAHSPLHF

j_gene: TRBJ2-1
d_gene: -
v_gene: TRBV7-9
CDR3aa: CASSWGVSYNEQFF

j_gene: TRBJ2-5
d_gene: -
v_gene: TRBV7-2
CDR3aa: CASSLGSRETQYF

j_gene: TRBJ1-5
d_gene: TRBD1
v_gene: TRBV20-1
CDR3aa: CSASWDRGSNQPQHF